These T cell receptor beta chains were read from a single sample in a study of CD8+CD57+ T cells in acquired aplastic anemia. From the reads, TCRdb called clonotypes with MiXCR, one entry per CDR3 protein. Of fewer than 200,000 distinct CDR3 sequences in the sample, 48% were seen once. Sequencing input: sorted CD4+, CD8+, or CD8+CD57+ T cells (not recorded which) from PBMCs. Receptors originate from a human donor with aplastic anemia. CDR3s include the opening cysteine and the closing phenylalanine or tryptophan.

V gene	J gene	CDR3 protein
TRBV25-1	TRBJ2-2	CASSESSAGELFF
TRBV28	TRBJ1-5	CASSWGRQPQHF
TRBV7-9	TRBJ2-7	CASSRRQKYEQYF
TRBV25-1	TRBJ2-2	CASSPSGGTGELFF
TRBV5-5	TRBJ1-2	CASSLGNAGRLYGYTF
TRBV19	TRBJ2-5	CASSILAGAQETQYF
TRBV15	TRBJ1-1	CATSSVRTGHTGAFF
TRBV2	TRBJ1-1	CASRMDRSNTEAFF
TRBV20-1	TRBJ2-3	CSAISGGAVYTQYF
TRBV29-1	TRBJ1-1	CSVVGAPGEAFF
TRBV19	TRBJ2-1	CASSIDWSGGAYSYNEQFF
TRBV18	TRBJ2-7	CASSPGTSGEYEQYF
TRBV10-3	TRBJ2-7	CATRDYYEQYF
TRBV20-1	TRBJ2-7	CSARNKYEQYF
TRBV10-1	TRBJ2-5	CASSEKAGGRGETQYF
TRBV6-1	TRBJ1-5	CASSEWGRFNQPQHF
TRBV6-1	TRBJ1-5	CASSGRVGWDNQPQHF
TRBV2	TRBJ2-7	CASSEISGHF
TRBV9	TRBJ1-4	CASSSGQGALSEKLFF
TRBV15	TRBJ2-7	CATSGPGLAYEQYF
TRBV14	TRBJ1-2	CASSQGQLYGYTF
TRBV20-1	TRBJ1-5	CNAHKGGSNQPQHF
TRBV20-1	TRBJ1-2	CSADRTDRANYGYTF
TRBV2	TRBJ1-1	CASRIRGQATEAFF
TRBV5-6	TRBJ1-1	CASSSNPGRVRTEAFF